Sequencing of this T cell receptor beta chain was carried out in a study of OX40 agonist ivuxolimab in advanced cancers. The study in broad terms: Ivuxolimab was an agonistic, fully human IgG2 monoclonal antibody directed against OX40 (CD134), a costimulatory receptor. Three dose-escalation patients achieved partial responses, one with hepatocellular carcinoma and two with cutaneous melanoma. The paper describes the monotherapy dose-escalation part (N = 52 patients) of the phase I trial of ivuxolimab. In the dose-escalation cohort, around four fifths of patients were male, and the mean age was roughly 56 years with a range of roughly 20 to 85. Peripheral TCRbeta sequencing aimed to test whether ivuxolimab altered TCR sequence diversity and caused clonal T-cell expansion. Intravenous ivuxolimab was administered to patients every 2 weeks at six dose levels: 0.01, 0.1, 0.3, 1.5, 3 and 10 mg/kg. Prior anti-PD-1, anti-PD-L1 or anti-CTLA-4 therapy was permitted, and checkpoint inhibitors had been received by roughly 42% of dose-escalation patients. Of the roughly 50 dose-escalation patients, hepatocellular carcinoma was present in approximately 20, melanoma in around 15, renal cell carcinoma in 9 and head and neck cancer in 9.

Patients with autoimmune disease history or receiving systemic immunosuppression were excluded from the trial. Peripheral blood for TCR sequencing was drawn from every dose cohort at baseline, at cycle 4 day 1 and at cycle 7 day 1. The samples were drawn from a first-in-human, open-label, multicenter phase I dose-escalation trial of ivuxolimab. Adults with locally advanced or metastatic melanoma, renal cell carcinoma, hepatocellular carcinoma or head and neck squamous cell carcinoma were enrolled in the trial. Before TCR sequencing, CD4+ and CD8+ T cells were separately sorted from peripheral blood. What the work shows at the level of the full study, not this receptor alone: After ivuxolimab, more expanded clones were found on average in CD8+ T cells than in CD4+ T cells. Which antigens the clonally expanded peripheral T cells were specific for was not determined. At doses of 0.1 to 3.0 mg/kg, clonal expansion of both CD4+ and CD8+ blood T cells was observed from baseline to week 6. Low levels of normalized T-cell clonal expansion were also seen in some patients who did not respond. In partial responders in the 0.1-3.0 mg/kg groups, normalized peripheral clonal expansion was found to be among the lowest, especially among CD8+ T cells.

Genomic DNA was extracted from sorted cells for sequencing of the TCRbeta CDR3 region. TCRbeta CDR3 regions were sequenced using the immunoSEQ Assay. Held by TCRdb, this immuneACCESS table contains in-frame sequences only and omits some clones. Under half of the omission traces to an unresolved V gene where checked; the cause of the rest is unknown. This sample is represented by around 46,000 clones; around 91% of them were singletons. The ten largest clonotypes hold about 12% of the sample. In the case of this clone: Its antigen remains unidentified. Per-base qualities were not stored, and no clone one base away is much larger.

Unmatched junction bases come to 4, with V trimmed by 5 bases and J by 0 bases. The CDR1 and CDR2 encoded by the germline V gene are SGDLS and YYNGEE. Including cysteine and phenylalanine, the CDR3 has 15 amino acids. Kept here is only the CDR3 DNA, which spans 45 bases and is read in frame from base 1. The chain couples TRBV9 to TRBJ2-3; TRBD1 matches 9 bases in the middle. The clonotype was recovered from an adult with an advanced solid tumor such as melanoma, head and neck, liver or kidney cancer. The specimen was CD4+ or CD8+ T cells sorted from blood, collected in a trial of the OX40 agonist ivuxolimab. The nucleotide sequence reads TGTGCCAGCAGATTAGGACAGGGGAGCACAGATACGCAGTATTTT. Translated, this gives CASRLGQGSTDTQYF.